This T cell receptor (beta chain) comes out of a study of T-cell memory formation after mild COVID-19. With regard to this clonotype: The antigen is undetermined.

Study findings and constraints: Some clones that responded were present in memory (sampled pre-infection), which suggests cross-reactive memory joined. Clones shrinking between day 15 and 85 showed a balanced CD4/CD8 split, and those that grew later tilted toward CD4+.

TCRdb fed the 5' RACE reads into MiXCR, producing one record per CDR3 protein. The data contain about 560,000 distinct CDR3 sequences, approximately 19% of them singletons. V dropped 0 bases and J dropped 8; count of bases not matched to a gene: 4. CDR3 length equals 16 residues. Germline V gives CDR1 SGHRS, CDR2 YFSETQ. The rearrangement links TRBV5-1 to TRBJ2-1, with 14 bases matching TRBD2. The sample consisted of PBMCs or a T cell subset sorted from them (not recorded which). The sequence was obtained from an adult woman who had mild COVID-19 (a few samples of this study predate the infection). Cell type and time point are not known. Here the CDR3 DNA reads TGCGCCAGCAGCTTGGTGGGGACTAGCGGGAGCTATGAGCAGTTCTTC. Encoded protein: CASSLVGTSGSYEQFF.